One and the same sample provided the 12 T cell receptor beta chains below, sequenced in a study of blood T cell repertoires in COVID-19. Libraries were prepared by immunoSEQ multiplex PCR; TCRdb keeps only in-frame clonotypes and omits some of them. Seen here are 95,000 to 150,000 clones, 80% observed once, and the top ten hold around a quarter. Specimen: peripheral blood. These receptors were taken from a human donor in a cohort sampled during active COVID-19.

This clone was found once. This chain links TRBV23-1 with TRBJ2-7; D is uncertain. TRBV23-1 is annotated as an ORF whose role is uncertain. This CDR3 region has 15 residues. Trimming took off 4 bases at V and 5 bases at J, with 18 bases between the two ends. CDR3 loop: CASSPRGKVVNEQYF. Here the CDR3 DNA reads TGCGCCAGCAGTCCCCGCGGTAAGGTAGTCAACGAGCAGTACTTC.

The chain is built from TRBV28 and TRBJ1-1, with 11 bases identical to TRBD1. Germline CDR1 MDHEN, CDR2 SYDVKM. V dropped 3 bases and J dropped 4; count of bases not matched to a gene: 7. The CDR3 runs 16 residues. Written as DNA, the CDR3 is TGTGCCAGCAGTTTGGGACAGGGGGGGGTCGGCACTGAAGCTTTCTTT. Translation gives CASSLGQGGVGTEAFF.

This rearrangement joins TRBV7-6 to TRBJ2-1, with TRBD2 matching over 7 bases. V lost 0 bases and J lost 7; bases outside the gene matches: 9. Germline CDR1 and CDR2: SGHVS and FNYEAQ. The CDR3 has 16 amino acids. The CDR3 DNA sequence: TGTGCCAGCAGCTTAGCGCCAGCGGGAAGTAGAAATGAGCAGTTCTTC. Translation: CASSLAPAGSRNEQFF. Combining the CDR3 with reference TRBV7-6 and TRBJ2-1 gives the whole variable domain GAGVSQSPRYKVTKRGQDVALRCDPISGHVSLYWYRQALGQGPEFLTYFNYEAQQDKSGLPNDRFSAERPEGSISTLTIQRTEQRDSAMYRCASSLAPAGSRNEQFFGPGTRLTVL.

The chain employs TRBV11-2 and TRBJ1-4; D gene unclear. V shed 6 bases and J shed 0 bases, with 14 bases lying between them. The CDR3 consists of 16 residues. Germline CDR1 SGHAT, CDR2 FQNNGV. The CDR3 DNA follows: TGTGCCAGCAGTAATAAAGTGGAGGCAACTAATGAAAAACTGTTTTTT. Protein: CASSNKVEATNEKLFF.

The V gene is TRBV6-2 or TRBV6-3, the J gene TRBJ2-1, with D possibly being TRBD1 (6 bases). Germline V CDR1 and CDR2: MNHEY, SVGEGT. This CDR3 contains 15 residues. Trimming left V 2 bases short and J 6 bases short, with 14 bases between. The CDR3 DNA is TGTGCCAGCAGTTACGGTGGACAGCTCATCAATGAGCAGTTCTTC. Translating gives CASSYGGQLINEQFF.

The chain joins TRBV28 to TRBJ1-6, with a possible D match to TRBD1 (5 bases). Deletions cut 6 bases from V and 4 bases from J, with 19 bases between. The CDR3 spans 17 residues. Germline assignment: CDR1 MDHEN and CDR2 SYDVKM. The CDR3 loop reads CASSLRLTAPYNSPLHF. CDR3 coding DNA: TGTGCCAGCAGCCTAAGACTGACAGCCCCATATAATTCACCCCTCCACTTT. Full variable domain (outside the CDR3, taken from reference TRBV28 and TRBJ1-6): DVKVTQSSRYLVKRTGEKVFLECVQDMDHENMFWYRQDPGLGLRLIYFSYDVKMKEKGDIPEGYSVSREKKERFSLILESASTNQTSMYLCASSLRLTAPYNSPLHFGNGTRLTVT.

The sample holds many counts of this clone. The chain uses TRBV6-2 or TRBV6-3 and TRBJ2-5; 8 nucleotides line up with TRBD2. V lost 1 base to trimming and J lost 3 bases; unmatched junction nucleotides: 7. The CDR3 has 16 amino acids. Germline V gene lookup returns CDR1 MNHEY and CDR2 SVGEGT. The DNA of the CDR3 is TGTGCCAGCAGTTACTTGATAGCGGGAAAAGAAGAGACCCAGTACTTC. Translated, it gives CASSYLIAGKEETQYF.

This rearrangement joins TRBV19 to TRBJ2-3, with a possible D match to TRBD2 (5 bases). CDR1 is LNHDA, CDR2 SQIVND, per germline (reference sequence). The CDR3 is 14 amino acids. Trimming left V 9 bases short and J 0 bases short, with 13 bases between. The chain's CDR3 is CASQADSSTDTQYF. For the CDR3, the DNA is TGTGCCAGCCAGGCGGACTCTAGCACAGATACGCAGTATTTT. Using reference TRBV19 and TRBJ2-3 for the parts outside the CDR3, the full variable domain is DGGITQSPKYLFRKEGQNVTLSCEQNLNHDAMYWYRQDPGQGLRLIYYSQIVNDFQKGDIAEGYSVSREKKESFPLTVTSAQKNPTAFYLCASQADSSTDTQYFGPGTRLTVL.

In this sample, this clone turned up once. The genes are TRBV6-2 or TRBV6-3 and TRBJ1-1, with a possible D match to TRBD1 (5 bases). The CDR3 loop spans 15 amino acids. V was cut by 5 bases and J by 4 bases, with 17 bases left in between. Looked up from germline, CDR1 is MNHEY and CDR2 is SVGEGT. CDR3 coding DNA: TGTGCCAGCAGTGCCTCTGCGGGGGAGGGCACTGAAGCTTTCTTT. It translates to CASSASAGEGTEAFF.

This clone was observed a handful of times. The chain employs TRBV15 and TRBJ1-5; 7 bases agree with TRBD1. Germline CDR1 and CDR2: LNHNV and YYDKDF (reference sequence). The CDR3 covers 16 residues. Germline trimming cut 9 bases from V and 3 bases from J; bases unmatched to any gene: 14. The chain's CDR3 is CATAVDRAIVNQPQHF. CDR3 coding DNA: TGTGCCACTGCCGTAGACAGGGCGATTGTCAATCAGCCCCAGCATTTT.

The CDR3: CSVGQGVTNEKLFF. CDR3 bases: TGCAGCGTTGGGCAGGGGGTAACTAATGAAAAACTGTTTTTT. V is TRBV29-1 and J is TRBJ1-4; 7 bases agree with TRBD1. J gave up 1 base and V 4 bases, and 3 bases lay outside the gene matches. CDR1 and CDR2 (germline): SQVTM, ANQGSEA. This CDR3 has 14 amino acids.

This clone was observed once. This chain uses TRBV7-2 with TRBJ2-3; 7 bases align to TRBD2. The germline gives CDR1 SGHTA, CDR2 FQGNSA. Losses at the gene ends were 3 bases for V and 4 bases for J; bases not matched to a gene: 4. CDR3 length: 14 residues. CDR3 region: CASSLGGSADTQYF. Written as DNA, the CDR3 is TGTGCCAGCAGCTTGGGGGGGAGTGCAGATACGCAGTATTTT.